This record concerns one TCR beta chain sequence. PCR involved 60 Vbeta and 13 Jbeta primers. Only in-frame clones appear in the TCRdb table, and some are missing; sequencing was by immunoSEQ multiplex PCR. The repertoire holds roughly 160,000 clones, about four fifths seen once, with 1% in the top ten. The data derive from a study of cytomegalovirus exposure and HLA in healthy donors. Though probably carrying unrecorded immune exposures, donors were nominally healthy at sampling. This receptor was identified in a woman aged 45-65 years in good health and CMV-seropositive. The specimen sequenced was PBMCs.

The DNA of the CDR3 is TGTGCCAGCAGCCCCGGGACAGGGTATGAAAAACTGTTTTTT. It codes for CASSPGTGYEKLFF. The rearrangement links TRBV7-2 to TRBJ1-4; 9 bases are shared with TRBD1. The CDR3 runs 14 residues. With 5 bases clipped from V and 6 bases from J, the junction kept 4 bases outside the gene matches. Germline V gene lookup returns CDR1 SGHTA and CDR2 FQGNSA.